One and the same sample provided the 28 T cell receptor beta chains below, sequenced in a study of blood T cell repertoires in COVID-19. The data were produced by immunoSEQ multiplex PCR, yet TCRdb's version contains in-frame clones alone and is incomplete. This sample yields approximately 450,000 clones, of which approximately 90% are seen a single time; 4.3% belongs to the top ten. Sequencing was carried out using peripheral blood. The receptors derive from a woman aged 25 to 39 with acute or convalescent COVID-19.

This clone was detected only once. This chain links TRBV5-8 with TRBJ1-5; D might be TRBD1 (6 bases). There are 16 residues in the CDR3. Trimming took off 4 bases at V and 1 base at J, with 15 bases between the two ends. In germline, CDR1 is SGHTS, CDR2 YDEGEE. CDR3 amino acids: CASSHGTRRSNQPQHF. The DNA for the CDR3 is TGTGCCAGCAGCCACGGGACAAGGAGAAGCAATCAGCCCCAGCATTTT. Full variable domain (missing parts from reference TRBV5-8 and TRBJ1-5): EAGVTQSPTHLIKTRGQQATLRCSPISGHTSVYWYQQALGLGLQFLLWYDEGEERNRGNFPPRFSGRQFPNYSSELNVNALELEDSALYLCASSHGTRRSNQPQHFGDGTRLSIL.

The chain couples TRBV13 to TRBJ2-2, with a possible D match to TRBD1 (5 bases). Germline CDR1 is PRHDT and CDR2 is FYEKMQ (reference sequence). This CDR3 comprises 12 residues. V was cut by 6 bases and J by 6 bases, with 8 bases left in between. The CDR3 bases are TGTGCCAGCAGAAGGGGATCCGGGGAGCTGTTTTTT. It codes for CASRRGSGELFF. The whole variable domain, filled in from reference TRBV13 and TRBJ2-2, reads AAGVIQSPRHLIKEKRETATLKCYPIPRHDTVYWYQQGPGQDPQFLISFYEKMQSDKGSIPDRFSAQQFSDYHSELNMSSLELGDSALYFCASRRGSGELFFGEGSRLTVL.

The genes are TRBV11-3 and TRBJ2-6, with a tentative D call TRBD2 (5 bases). Germline CDR1 SGHNT, CDR2 YENEEA. Trimming shortened V by 5 bases and J by 1 base, and 9 bases separated the two germline ends. The CDR3 is 15 amino acids. The CDR3 nucleotides read TGTGCCAGCAGCCTTGGAGGATCTGGGGCCAACGTCCTGACTTTC. Encoded protein: CASSLGGSGANVLTF.

V and J are TRBV24-1 and TRBJ2-3, with TRBD2 identical over 12 bases. The CDR3 spans 18 residues. Germline V lookup: CDR1 KGHDR, CDR2 SFDVKD. The V segment lost 4 bases and the J segment 2 bases; nucleotides outside the gene matches: 9. This CDR3 reads CATSEGRLAGAFTDTQYF. The CDR3 DNA sequence: TGTGCCACCAGTGAGGGGCGACTAGCGGGGGCGTTCACAGATACGCAGTATTTT.

This clone was seen only once. This sequence joins TRBV19 and TRBJ2-5, with 7 positions matching TRBD1. The CDR3 runs to 15 residues. CDR1 is LNHDA and CDR2 is SQIVND in the germline V gene (reference sequence). With 1 base clipped from V and 4 bases from J, the junction kept 6 bases outside the gene matches. The CDR3 DNA reads TGTGCCAGTAGTATAGTAGGGAACAGGGGAGAGACCCAGTACTTC. Translation: CASSIVGNRGETQYF.

V and J are TRBV11-2 and TRBJ1-2, with D possibly being TRBD1 (5 bases). From germline, CDR1 is SGHAT and CDR2 FQNNGV. This CDR3 has 15 amino acids. Trimming pared 1 base from V and 4 bases from J, leaving 13 bases between. CDR3 bases: TGTGCCAGCAGCTTAGTGGCGGGGCCGGGCTATGGCTACACCTTC. It yields the protein CASSLVAGPGYGYTF. Full variable domain (outside the CDR3, taken from reference TRBV11-2 and TRBJ1-2): EAGVAQSPRYKIIEKRQSVAFWCNPISGHATLYWYQQILGQGPKLLIQFQNNGVVDDSQLPKDRFSAERLKGVDSTLKIQPAKLEDSAVYLCASSLVAGPGYGYTFGSGTRLTVV.

The chain links TRBV24-1 to TRBJ1-1; TRBD1 matches at 11 bases. CDR3 length equals 12 residues. Germline values: CDR1 KGHDR, CDR2 SFDVKD. V dropped 10 bases and J dropped 8; count of bases not matched to a gene: 5. In DNA form, the CDR3 reads TGTGCCACTACCGGGACAGGGGGAGAAGCTTTCTTT. Amino acids: CATTGTGGEAFF.

The genes are TRBV12-2 and TRBJ2-7; the table's D call, TRBD1, was not checked against the DNA. TRBV12-2 constitutes a pseudogene. This CDR3 comprises 11 residues. The CDR3 DNA reads as TGTGCAAGAACAGGGCACTACGAGCAGTACTTC. Protein product: CARTGHYEQYF.

This chain connects TRBV3-1 (or the pseudogene TRBV3-2) to TRBJ2-4, with a possible D match to TRBD1 (7 bases). The CDR3 is made up of 17 amino acids. Germline V gene sequence: CDR1 LGHDT, CDR2 YNNKEL (reference sequence). V was clipped by 1 base and J by 1 base, with 14 bases between them. CDR3 in DNA: TGTGCCAGCAGCCAAGTGTTCAGGGGGGCGGCCAAAAACATTCAGTACTTC. Its protein product is CASSQVFRGAAKNIQYF.

The V and J genes are TRBV5-1 and TRBJ2-1; 9 bases are a match to TRBD1. CDR3 length: 15 residues. CDR1 is SGHRS and CDR2 is YFSETQ in the germline V gene. The V segment lost 0 bases and the J segment 9 bases; nucleotides outside the gene matches: 7. The CDR3 here is CASSLGDRGVSEQFF. The DNA of the CDR3 is TGCGCCAGCAGCTTGGGAGACAGGGGGGTCAGTGAGCAGTTCTTC. Based on the CDR3 plus reference TRBV5-1 and TRBJ2-1, the full variable domain is KAGVTQTPRYLIKTRGQQVTLSCSPISGHRSVSWYQQTPGQGLQFLFEYFSETQRNKGNFPGRFSGRQFSNSRSEMNVSTLELGDSALYLCASSLGDRGVSEQFFGPGTRLTVL.

V gene TRBV3-1 (or the pseudogene TRBV3-2) combines with J gene TRBJ2-6; a possible D gene is TRBD1 (6 bases). This CDR3 has 16 amino acids. Deletions cut 3 bases from V and 2 bases from J, with 11 bases between. Per germline, CDR1 LGHDT and CDR2 YNNKEL (reference sequence). CDR3 DNA sequence: TGTGCCAGCAGCCAGAGATCAGGGGCTGGGGCCAACGTCCTGACTTTC. This encodes CASSQRSGAGANVLTF.

This chain connects TRBV14 to TRBJ2-7; TRBD2 aligns across 9 bases. Germline V lookup: CDR1 SGHDN, CDR2 FVKESK. V gave up 4 bases and J gave up 3 bases; unmatched junction bases: 4. The CDR3 runs 14 residues. CDR3: CASSRRGGRYEQYF. The CDR3 DNA is TGTGCCAGCAGCCGGCGGGGGGGCCGCTACGAGCAGTACTTC.

CDR3 bases: TGTGCCAGCAGCTTCTTGGGACAGGTGTCAGATACGCAGTATTTT. Protein product: CASSFLGQVSDTQYF. This chain uses TRBV5-5 with TRBJ2-3; 8 bases match TRBD1. Germline CDR1 is SGHKS and CDR2 is YYEKEE (reference sequence). The CDR3 loop spans 15 amino acids. V gave up 2 bases and J gave up 4 bases; unmatched junction bases: 6.

This chain uses TRBV7-9 with TRBJ1-2; no clear D gene. Germline V gene data show CDR1 as SEHNR and CDR2 as FQNEAQ (reference sequence). The germline V and J ends were trimmed by 1 base and 3 bases, with 6 bases remaining between them. The length of the CDR3 is 13 residues. This CDR3 reads CASSLGQDYGYTF. CDR3 DNA sequence: TGTGCCAGCAGCTTAGGGCAAGACTATGGCTACACCTTC.

This clone has only a few counts. This chain uses TRBV7-9 with TRBJ2-7; 11 bases align to TRBD2. Germline values: CDR1 SEHNR, CDR2 FQNEAQ (reference sequence). The CDR3 spans 15 residues. With 6 bases clipped from V and 3 bases from J, the junction kept 7 bases outside the gene matches. The CDR3 DNA reads as TGTGCCAGCAGACCCGGGACTAGCGGAAACTACGAGCAGTACTTC. Its protein is CASRPGTSGNYEQYF. The full variable domain, in which reference TRBV7-9 and TRBJ2-7 provide the parts outside the CDR3, is DTGVSQNPRHKITKRGQNVTFRCDPISEHNRLYWYRQTLGQGPEFLTYFQNEAQLEKSRLLSDRFSAERPKGSFSTLEIQRTEQGDSAMYLCASRPGTSGNYEQYFGPGTRLTVT.

The genes are TRBV27 and TRBJ1-2; D ambiguous. The V end was cut by 6 bases, the J end by 4 bases, with 12 bases between. Germline V lookup: CDR1 MNHEY, CDR2 SMNVEV (reference sequence). This CDR3 region has 13 residues. DNA for the CDR3: TGTGCCAGCAGAAGCGGTTCGTTCTATGGCTACACCTTC. Amino acids: CASRSGSFYGYTF.

The chain carries TRBV5-6 and TRBJ2-5; D gene ambiguous. The CDR3 is 15 amino acids. Between the trimmed V and J ends, which lost 5 bases and 2 bases, there was a span of 16 bases. In germline, CDR1 is SGHDT, CDR2 YYEEEE. DNA for the CDR3: TGTGCCAGCAGTACGTGGTCGGGTTTGCAAGAGACCCAGTACTTC. It yields the protein CASSTWSGLQETQYF.

The sample holds one count of this clone. This chain joins TRBV11-1 and TRBJ2-2, with 8 bases that match TRBD1. CDR1 is SGHAT and CDR2 is FQDESV in the germline V gene (reference sequence). V was pared by 5 bases and J by 6 bases, with 5 bases of the junction left unmatched. The CDR3 has 14 residues. The CDR3 region is CASSQGARAGELFF. DNA of the CDR3: TGTGCCAGCAGCCAGGGGGCAAGGGCCGGGGAGCTGTTTTTT.

The V and J genes are TRBV3-1 (or the pseudogene TRBV3-2) and TRBJ1-2; tentative D call: TRBD1 (5 bases). Trimming took 1 base from V and 0 from J, leaving 9 bases between them. CDR3 length: 15 residues. Per the germline V gene, CDR1 is LGHDT and CDR2 is YNNKEL (reference sequence). The CDR3 DNA reads TGTGCCAGCAGCCAAGGGAGCAGGGCTAACTATGGCTACACCTTC. It translates to CASSQGSRANYGYTF.

The V call is TRBV27, the J call TRBJ1-5; possibly TRBD1 for D (5 bases). V was pared by 0 bases and J by 2 bases, with 8 bases between. This CDR3 is built from 15 residues. Germline loops: CDR1 MNHEY, CDR2 SMNVEV (reference sequence). In DNA form, the CDR3 reads TGTGCCAGCAGTTTATCGATAGGGGGCAATCAGCCCCAGCATTTT. Its protein product is CASSLSIGGNQPQHF.

This clone was counted once. The genes are TRBV5-5 and TRBJ2-1; 9 bases are shared with TRBD1. Looked up from germline, CDR1 is SGHKS and CDR2 is YYEKEE (reference sequence). The ends lost 4 bases at V and 3 bases at J; junction bases unmatched: 8. The CDR3 has 16 residues. The CDR3 DNA is TGTGCCAGCAGCATACGACCGGGACAGGGCTACAATGAGCAGTTCTTC. It is translated as CASSIRPGQGYNEQFF.

This clone has just one count. This chain connects TRBV20-1 to TRBJ1-2; D uncertain. V was cut by 2 bases and J by 3 bases, with 4 bases left in between. The CDR3 length is 11 residues. Germline V gene lookup returns CDR1 DFQATT and CDR2 SNEGSKA (reference sequence). DNA of the CDR3: TGCAGTGCTAGACAGTACTATGGCTACACCTTC. Translation: CSARQYYGYTF.

This chain uses TRBV4-1 with TRBJ1-3; D might be TRBD1 (5 bases). Trimming shortened V by 1 base and J by 4 bases, and 17 bases separated the two germline ends. Germline CDR1 MGHRA, CDR2 YSYEKL. CDR3 size: 17 residues. The CDR3 DNA is TGCGCCAGCAGCCAAGGGGTTACAGGACGATCCGGAAACACCATATATTTT. It yields the protein CASSQGVTGRSGNTIYF.

The chain carries TRBV6-1 and TRBJ2-5; 8 bases map to TRBD2. Losses at the gene ends were 3 bases for V and 5 bases for J; bases not matched to a gene: 5. The germline CDR1 and CDR2 sequences are MNHNS and SASEGT. The length of the CDR3 is 14 residues. The CDR3 is CASSEFVAGETQYF. The CDR3 DNA reads TGTGCCAGCAGTGAGTTTGTAGCGGGGGAGACCCAGTACTTC.

This chain links TRBV9 with TRBJ2-5; 7 bases are a match to TRBD1. The germline V gene has CDR1 SGDLS and CDR2 YYNGEE. This CDR3 comprises 15 residues. The V gene end was trimmed by 4 bases and the J gene end by 4 bases; junction bases not matched to a gene: 10. CDR3 loop: CASSPQTGLGETQYF. The CDR3 DNA reads as TGTGCCAGCAGCCCCCAGACAGGGCTCGGAGAGACCCAGTACTTC.

The chain combines TRBV28 with TRBJ1-5; 7 nucleotides agree with TRBD1. The CDR3 covers 15 residues. Germline V lookup: CDR1 MDHEN, CDR2 SYDVKM. The ends lost 3 bases at V and 4 bases at J; junction bases unmatched: 6. CDR3 sequence (DNA): TGTGCCAGCAGTTTCTCGGCAGGGGGTAATCAGCCCCAGCATTTT. Translation: CASSFSAGGNQPQHF. Full variable domain (rest looked up from reference TRBV28 and TRBJ1-5): DVKVTQSSRYLVKRTGEKVFLECVQDMDHENMFWYRQDPGLGLRLIYFSYDVKMKEKGDIPEGYSVSREKKERFSLILESASTNQTSMYLCASSFSAGGNQPQHFGDGTRLSIL.

This chain links TRBV6-1 with TRBJ2-7; 11 bases align to TRBD1. Trimming removed 3 bases from V and 3 bases from J; junction bases left unmatched: 7. The CDR3 is 16 residues long. CDR1 is MNHNS, CDR2 SASEGT, per germline. The CDR3 spells CASSDMGTGGSYEQYF. CDR3 DNA: TGTGCCAGCAGTGACATGGGGACAGGGGGGAGCTACGAGCAGTACTTC.

In DNA form, the CDR3 reads TGTGCCAGCAGCCCGCCCCCGGGACAGGGGTTGGACTATGGCTACACCTTC. Encoded protein: CASSPPPGQGLDYGYTF. This rearrangement joins TRBV7-9 to TRBJ1-2; 10 positions agree with TRBD1. CDR1 is SEHNR, CDR2 FQNEAQ, per germline (reference sequence). Trimming took 5 bases from V and 3 from J; bases not matched to a gene: 12. The CDR3 has 17 residues.